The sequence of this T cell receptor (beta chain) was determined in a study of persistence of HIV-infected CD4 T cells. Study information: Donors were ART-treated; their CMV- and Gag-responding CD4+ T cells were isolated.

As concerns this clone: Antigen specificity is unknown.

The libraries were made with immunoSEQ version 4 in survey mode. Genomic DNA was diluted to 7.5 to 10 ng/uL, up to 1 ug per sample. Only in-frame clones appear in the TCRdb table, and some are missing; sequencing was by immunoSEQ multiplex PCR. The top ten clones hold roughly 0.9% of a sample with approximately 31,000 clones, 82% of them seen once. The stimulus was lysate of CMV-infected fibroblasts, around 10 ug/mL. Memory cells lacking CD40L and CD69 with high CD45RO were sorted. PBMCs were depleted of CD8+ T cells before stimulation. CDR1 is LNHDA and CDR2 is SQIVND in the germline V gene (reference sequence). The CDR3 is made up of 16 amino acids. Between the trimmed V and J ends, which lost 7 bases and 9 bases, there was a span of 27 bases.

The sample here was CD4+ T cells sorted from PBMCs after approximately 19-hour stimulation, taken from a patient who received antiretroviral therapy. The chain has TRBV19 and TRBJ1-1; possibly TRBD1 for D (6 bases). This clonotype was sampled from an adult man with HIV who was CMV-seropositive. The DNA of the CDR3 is TGTGCCAGTACCACCCTGGGGAAAAGTGGACAGCTCCAAGCTTTCTTT. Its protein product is CASTTLGKSGQLQAFF.